Listed below are T cell receptor beta chains from one sample, sequenced in a study of cytomegalovirus exposure and HLA in healthy donors. Repertoires were generated with immunoSEQ multiplex PCR, while TCRdb's copy carries only in-frame clones and drops some. The table shows around 130,000 clones, with roughly 77% occurring only once. The sequenced material came from PBMCs. The receptors shown here come from a man aged 35 to 55 in good health and CMV-seronegative. Both conserved end residues are part of each CDR3. Size tells how often a clone was seen (once, few, many) or the class of an expanded clone, and some rows leave it out.

clone_size: .; j_call: TRBJ2-4; v_call: TRBV13; cdr3_aa: CASSLGAVLSKNSQYF
clone_size: .; j_call: TRBJ2-2; v_call: TRBV5-1; cdr3_aa: CASSLVPGANTGELFF
clone_size: once; j_call: TRBJ1-1; v_call: TRBV18; cdr3_aa: CASSSMDRGYTEAFF
clone_size: few; j_call: TRBJ2-7; v_call: TRBV5-1; cdr3_aa: CASSLSGAYDEQYF
clone_size: once; j_call: TRBJ1-5; v_call: TRBV4-3; cdr3_aa: CASSQRTGNQPQHF
clone_size: .; j_call: TRBJ1-1; v_call: TRBV30; cdr3_aa: CAWSVLFNTEAFF
clone_size: .; j_call: TRBJ1-2; v_call: TRBV7-6; cdr3_aa: CASSLRQGDGYTF
clone_size: .; j_call: TRBJ1-5; v_call: TRBV30; cdr3_aa: CAWSGVGAGNQPQHF
clone_size: .; j_call: TRBJ1-2; v_call: TRBV6-6; cdr3_aa: CASSWTGSGYTF
clone_size: .; j_call: TRBJ2-1; v_call: TRBV4-3; cdr3_aa: CASSQELAGSYNEQFF
clone_size: .; j_call: TRBJ2-7; v_call: TRBV10-3; cdr3_aa: CAISEATGYYEQYF
clone_size: .; j_call: TRBJ2-3; v_call: TRBV9; cdr3_aa: CASSVAGLARADTQYF
clone_size: few; j_call: TRBJ1-2; v_call: TRBV19; cdr3_aa: CASRIVNYGYTF
clone_size: .; j_call: TRBJ2-3; v_call: TRBV18; cdr3_aa: CASSPTATSERTDTQYF
clone_size: .; j_call: TRBJ2-3; v_call: TRBV6-5; cdr3_aa: CASSPGQVNTDTQYF
clone_size: once; j_call: TRBJ1-6; v_call: TRBV11-2; cdr3_aa: CASSLTTGSSPLHF
clone_size: .; j_call: TRBJ1-6; v_call: TRBV5-6; cdr3_aa: CASSFYRGIGNSPLHF
clone_size: .; j_call: TRBJ2-2; v_call: TRBV5-1; cdr3_aa: CASSPRGSSTGELFF
clone_size: .; j_call: TRBJ2-7; v_call: TRBV5-1; cdr3_aa: CASSPTGGLAGLQYF
clone_size: .; j_call: TRBJ2-4; v_call: TRBV5-6; cdr3_aa: CASSLLTSGGPGAKNIQYF
clone_size: once; j_call: TRBJ2-7; v_call: TRBV15; cdr3_aa: CATQGLAGVEQYF
clone_size: .; j_call: TRBJ1-3; v_call: TRBV5-1; cdr3_aa: CASSLSPGQGGGNTIYF
clone_size: few; j_call: TRBJ2-4; v_call: TRBV10-2; cdr3_aa: CASSADYRGGKNIQYF
clone_size: few; j_call: TRBJ2-7; v_call: TRBV5-1; cdr3_aa: CASSLGGQGVHEQYF
clone_size: .; j_call: TRBJ2-5; v_call: TRBV28; cdr3_aa: CASSLGGAGAGWTQYF
clone_size: .; j_call: TRBJ1-2; v_call: TRBV4-1; cdr3_aa: CASSQDSLLTTNSYGYTF
clone_size: few; j_call: TRBJ1-3; v_call: TRBV7-2; cdr3_aa: CASSYLPGTGVEAGNTIYF
clone_size: .; j_call: TRBJ2-5; v_call: TRBV18; cdr3_aa: CASSRSDAGETQYF
clone_size: once; j_call: TRBJ1-2; v_call: TRBV30; cdr3_aa: CAWSPQGYGYTF
clone_size: .; j_call: TRBJ1-3; v_call: TRBV10-3; cdr3_aa: CAISSLQGTGNTIYF
clone_size: .; j_call: TRBJ2-3; v_call: TRBV2; cdr3_aa: CASNAGEWADTQYF
clone_size: .; j_call: TRBJ2-1; v_call: TRBV30; cdr3_aa: CAWSDPGQRTFEQFF